In this sample, the clone carrying this T cell receptor beta chain turned up many times. The antigen is unknown. This record belongs to a study of breast tumors, draining lymph nodes, adjacent tissues. Study-wide points: Compared with basal-like, luminal-like tumors shared significantly more repertoire with nontumor tissue. The data were judged consistent with most tumor T cells coming from lymph node and expanding in tumor.

The lymph nodes were axillary draining lymph nodes from breast cancer patients. V was shortened by 3 bases and J by 7 bases, with 9 bases between the two germline ends. The CDR3 runs 12 residues. The germline V gene has CDR1 SNHLY and CDR2 FYNNEI. MiXCR was run by TCRdb on the multiplex PCR reads, yielding one entry per CDR3 protein. The sample shows about 180,000 distinct CDR3 sequences, roughly a third of them seen only once. This receptor was taken from a female donor with breast cancer. Some clones in this sample may be carry-over from other donors' samples. This chain uses TRBV2 with TRBJ2-5; no definite D call. The specimen sequenced was axillary lymph node tissue. The CDR3 here is CASSDQVGTQYF. In DNA form, the CDR3 reads TGTGCCAGCAGTGACCAGGTCGGGACCCAGTACTTC.